The T cell receptor (beta chain) under discussion was sequenced for a study of blood T cell repertoires in COVID-19. Overall study context: T cells, B-cell-depleted T cells, or PBMCs supplied cDNA or gDNA.

Original processing notes: Estimated nucleated cell counts came from reference gene primer amplification. TCRdb's copy holds only in-frame clones and misses some; the assay was immunoSEQ multiplex PCR. That table supplies the V and J calls and clone size; D and trimming were determined from the DNA. Of around 90,000 clones listed, around 94% were seen once; the top ten hold under 7.5%. The TCR comes from a woman in her fifties or sixties with active COVID-19. Material for sequencing was peripheral blood.

CDR3 DNA sequence: TGCAGCGTAGCTTCCGGGACAGGACAGCAGCCCCAGCATTTT. This gives the protein CSVASGTGQQPQHF. V and J are TRBV29-1 and TRBJ1-5; TRBD1 aligns across 8 bases. The CDR3 is 14 amino acids. Germline V CDR1 and CDR2: SQVTM, ANQGSEA. With 6 bases clipped from V and 7 bases from J, the junction kept 11 bases outside the gene matches. Complete variable domain (other parts from reference TRBV29-1 and TRBJ1-5): SAVISQKPSRDICQRGTSLTIQCQVDSQVTMMFWYRQQPGQSLTLIATANQGSEATYESGFVIDKFPISRPNLTFSTLTVSNMSPEDSSIYLCSVASGTGQQPQHFGDGTRLSIL.